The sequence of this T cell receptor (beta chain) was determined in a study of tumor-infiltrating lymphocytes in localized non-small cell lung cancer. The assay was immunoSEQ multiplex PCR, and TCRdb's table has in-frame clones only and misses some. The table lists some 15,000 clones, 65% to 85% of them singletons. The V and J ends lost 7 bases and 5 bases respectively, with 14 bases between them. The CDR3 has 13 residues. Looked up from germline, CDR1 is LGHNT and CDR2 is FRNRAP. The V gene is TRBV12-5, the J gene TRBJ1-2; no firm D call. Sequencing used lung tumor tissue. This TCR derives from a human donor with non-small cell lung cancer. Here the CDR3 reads CASAPQEGYGYTF. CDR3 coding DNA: TGTGCTAGTGCTCCCCAGGAGGGATATGGCTACACCTTC.